These 9 T cell receptor beta chains were sequenced from one sample in a study of post-analysis software for immune sequencing data. Points from the study as a whole: Patients carried 5 or 6 TRBV segments more frequently than controls did, and TRBV5-6, TRBV5-1 and TRBV20-1 were among them.

No antigens are known for them. Incorporated into the TCR beta cDNA libraries were unique molecular identifiers, which served to reduce PCR and sequencing biases. From the PCR reads, TCRdb called clonotypes with MiXCR, one entry per CDR3 protein. The sample holds hundreds of thousands of distinct CDR3 sequences; about 60% are singletons and the top ten take roughly 12%. What was sequenced was blood. Receptor source: a girl aged 2 to 10 with multiple sclerosis.

Comment on this clonotype: An end of the junction does not agree with germline; a read error may underlie this. The rearrangement links TRBV7-2 to TRBJ2-3; D is ambiguous. CDR1 is SGHTA and CDR2 is FQGNSA in the germline V gene. This CDR3 has 14 residues. Written as DNA, the CDR3 is TGTGCCGGCAGCTTAAACCAGGGCACAGATACGCAGTATTTT. This sequence encodes CAGSLNQGTDTQYF. Complete variable domain (other parts from reference TRBV7-2 and TRBJ2-3): GAGVSQSPSNKVTEKGKDVELRCDPISGHTALYWYRQSLGQGLEFLIYFQGNSAPDKSGLPSDRFSAERTGGSVSTLTIQRTQQEDSAVYLCAGSLNQGTDTQYFGPGTRLTVL.

The J gene is TRBJ2-7, the V gene TRBV15; 13 bases are a match to TRBD2. The germline V gene encodes CDR1 LNHNV and CDR2 YYDKDF (reference sequence). Unmatched junction bases numbered 4, after V lost 0 bases and J lost 2 bases. The CDR3 is made up of 17 amino acids. The CDR3 region has the DNA TGTGCCACCAGCAGAGATTGGGGGACTAGCGGGACCTACGAGCAGTACTTC. Its translation: CATSRDWGTSGTYEQYF.

This clonotype was counted once. This sequence joins TRBV3-1 and TRBJ2-5; D remains ambiguous. V lost 0 bases and J 2 bases, leaving 10 bases between the germline ends. The CDR3 contains 15 residues. CDR1 is LGHDT and CDR2 is YNNKEL in the germline V gene (reference sequence). The CDR3 reads CASSQDFWVQETQYF. Here the CDR3 DNA reads TGTGCCAGCAGCCAAGATTTTTGGGTACAAGAGACCCAGTACTTC.

The chain recombines TRBV7-3 with TRBJ2-4; a possible D gene is TRBD1 (5 bases). The CDR3 has 13 residues. V was clipped by 2 bases and J by 4 bases, with 6 bases between them. Germline values: CDR1 SGHTA, CDR2 FQGTGA. CDR3 amino acids: CASSLDRKNIQYF. CDR3 nucleotide sequence: TGTGCCAGCAGCTTAGACAGAAAAAACATTCAGTACTTC.

This clonotype was seen only once. This rearrangement joins TRBV20-1 to TRBJ2-1; D is unresolved. The CDR3 runs 13 residues. V shed 2 bases and J shed 8 bases, with 13 bases lying between them. Germline CDR1 and CDR2: DFQATT and SNEGSKA (reference sequence). The CDR3: CSARRGSGYEQFF. The CDR3 DNA reads TGCAGTGCTAGACGAGGATCTGGGTATGAGCAGTTCTTC.

The V and J genes are TRBV9 and TRBJ2-3; 9 bases match TRBD2. The CDR3 length is 16 residues. Trimming took 3 bases from V and 5 from J; bases not matched to a gene: 10. Germline values: CDR1 SGDLS, CDR2 YYNGEE. The CDR3 nucleotides are TGTGCCAGCAGCGCACAAGCGGGAGGATTAGAAGATACGCAGTATTTT. It is translated as CASSAQAGGLEDTQYF.

At least ten counts were recorded for this clonotype. This chain connects TRBV5-1 to TRBJ2-1, with 9 bases aligning to TRBD2. CDR1 SGHRS and CDR2 YFSETQ come from the germline V gene. V dropped 2 bases and J dropped 4; count of bases not matched to a gene: 13. The length of the CDR3 is 18 residues. This CDR3 reads CASSFPAGGSGLYNEQFF. CDR3 nucleotide sequence: TGCGCCAGCAGCTTCCCAGCGGGAGGATCGGGTTTGTACAATGAGCAGTTCTTC. The entire variable domain, with the rest obtained from reference TRBV5-1 and TRBJ2-1, is as follows: KAGVTQTPRYLIKTRGQQVTLSCSPISGHRSVSWYQQTPGQGLQFLFEYFSETQRNKGNFPGRFSGRQFSNSRSEMNVSTLELGDSALYLCASSFPAGGSGLYNEQFFGPGTRLTVL.

The chain has TRBV11-2 and TRBJ1-2, with D uncertain. V lost 6 bases and J 6 bases, leaving 11 bases between the germline ends. The CDR3 loop spans 12 amino acids. Germline loops: CDR1 SGHAT, CDR2 FQNNGV. CDR3 region: CASRRLRDGYTF. The CDR3, as DNA: TGTGCCAGCAGGAGATTGAGGGATGGCTACACCTTC. The complete variable domain, with remaining parts taken from reference TRBV11-2 and TRBJ1-2, reads EAGVAQSPRYKIIEKRQSVAFWCNPISGHATLYWYQQILGQGPKLLIQFQNNGVVDDSQLPKDRFSAERLKGVDSTLKIQPAKLEDSAVYLCASRRLRDGYTFGSGTRLTVV.

In its sample, this clonotype was seen a few times. This chain joins TRBV29-1 and TRBJ1-2; D not certain. The CDR3 runs 13 residues. Trimming took 4 bases from V and 4 from J, leaving 13 bases between them. Germline V gene lookup returns CDR1 SQVTM and CDR2 ANQGSEA. The CDR3: CSVVLRASYGYTF. The CDR3 nucleotides are TGCAGCGTTGTTTTACGGGCCTCCTATGGCTACACCTTC.